The TCR beta chain under discussion was sequenced for a study of T cells after yellow fever vaccination. Germline V gene data show CDR1 as SEHNR and CDR2 as FQNEAQ (reference sequence). There are 16 residues in the CDR3. Losses at the gene ends were 6 bases for V and 4 bases for J; bases not matched to a gene: 13. Note on this clonotype: Its antigen is unknown.

Study-wide results and caveats: Relatively few clonotypes were ones that appeared in both CD4 and CD8 compartments. Once the booster was given, most primary-vaccination clones reappeared, at just under 98% for CD4 and around 90% for CD8. Abundant clonotypes from the bulk population could contaminate FACS-sorted repertoires.

A process of 5'RACE template switching, which added a universal primer site and UMIs, was used to make TCR cDNA. TCRdb reanalysed the 5' RACE reads using MiXCR and keeps one entry per CDR3 protein. The sample shows a few hundred thousand distinct CDR3 sequences, approximately 10% of them seen only once. The clonotype was recovered from a man aged 18 to 29 who received the YFV17D yellow fever vaccine. The chain carries TRBV7-9 and TRBJ2-7; 9 nucleotides match TRBD2. Sample: PBMCs, taken on the day of the first yellow fever vaccination. CDR3 in amino acids: CASRVRVRGGSYEQYV. In DNA form, the CDR3 reads TGTGCCAGCAGGGTGCGGGTGCGGGGGGGTTCATACGAGCAGTACGTC.